Presented here are 15 T cell receptor beta chains from one specimen sequenced in a study of tumor and adjacent non-tumor tissue in lung cancer. A modified ARM-PCR protocol with three rounds of nested PCR amplified TCRbeta. TCRdb reprocessed the multiplex PCR reads with MiXCR, giving one entry per CDR3 protein. The sample carries tens of thousands of distinct CDR3 sequences, 60% to 80% recorded once. The template was RNA from unsorted bulk tissue. Sequencing input: lung tumor tissue. The source of these receptors is a woman between 50 and 59 years old with non-small cell lung cancer.

V and J are TRBV2 and TRBJ2-3; D remains unclear. The DNA end is more similar to TRBJ1-5, so the J call may be wrong. This CDR3 contains 13 residues. Germline-derived CDR1 and CDR2 are SNHLY and FYNNEI. The CDR3, as DNA: TGTGCCAGCAACTGGCTGTTCACAGATATGCAGCATTTT. Translation gives CASNWLFTDMQHF.

The V and J genes are TRBV20-1 and TRBJ2-5; D perhaps matches TRBD1 (7 bases). Germline V lookup: CDR1 DFQATT, CDR2 SNEGSKA (reference sequence). Deletions cut 0 bases from V and 9 bases from J, with 20 bases between. The CDR3 has 15 residues. CDR3 DNA sequence: TGCAGTGCTAGAGATGTTTTGAGCGGGCAGGGGGCCCAGTACTTC. Residues: CSARDVLSGQGAQYF.

As regards this clonotype: The junction departs from the called germline gene at one end, perhaps through a read error. The chain links TRBV4-1 to TRBJ1-2, with 8 bases identical to TRBD1. The CDR3 is 15 residues long. CDR1 and CDR2 from the germline V gene are MGHRA and YSYEKL. The CDR3 nucleotides read TGCGACAGCAGCCCGAGACCGGGACAGGATTATGGCTACACCTTC. Protein product: CDSSPRPGQDYGYTF.

The rearrangement links TRBV4-1 to TRBJ2-3, with a possible D match to TRBD2 (6 bases). Germline-derived CDR1 and CDR2 are MGHRA and YSYEKL. The CDR3 totals 15 residues. The CDR3 protein is CTSSQVKDFTDTQYF. CDR3 DNA: TGCACTAGCAGCCAAGTGAAGGACTTCACAGATACGCAGTATTTT.

Of note for this clonotype: Possible read error: a much larger clone is one base away. This chain uses TRBV6-5 with TRBJ1-1; tentative D call: TRBD1 (6 bases). The CDR3 spans 14 residues. Germline V gene lookup returns CDR1 MNHEY and CDR2 SVGAGI. CDR3 protein: CASNYGGANTGAFF. The CDR3 coding sequence is TGTGCCAGCAATTACGGGGGGGCGAACACTGGAGCTTTCTTT.

This clonotype came up a few times. The chain links TRBV29-1 to TRBJ2-3; the D gene is possibly TRBD2 (6 bases). Germline V gene lookup returns CDR1 SQVTM and CDR2 ANQGSEA. V was shortened by 6 bases and J by 9 bases, with 19 bases between the two germline ends. This CDR3 comprises 13 residues. In DNA form, the CDR3 reads TGCAGCGTGATCAACGGGAGAGGAGGGACGCAGTATTTT. This translates into CSVINGRGGTQYF.

Comments on this clonotype: The junction differs from germline at one of its ends, possibly a read error. The chain recombines TRBV10-3 with TRBJ2-7; TRBD1 matches 9 bases. There are 15 residues in the CDR3. The germline gives CDR1 ENHRY, CDR2 SYGVKD. CDR3 residues: CAISAGQGLNYKQYF. CDR3 coding DNA: TGTGCCATCAGTGCAGGACAGGGGTTAAACTACAAGCAATACTTC.

This clonotype came up once. V is TRBV20-1 and J is TRBJ1-4; D gene uncertain. Trimming left V 4 bases short and J 7 bases short, with 16 bases between. The CDR3 loop spans 14 amino acids. Germline CDR1 and CDR2: DFQATT and SNEGSKA (reference sequence). The CDR3 coding sequence is TGCAGTGCTAAAAGAGGCACCCTGAGTGAAAAACTGTTTTTT. Amino acids: CSAKRGTLSEKLFF.

In regard to this clonotype: One end of the junction is discordant with germline, which a read error may explain. This chain joins TRBV12-3 or TRBV12-4 and TRBJ2-7; D call uncertain. The CDR3 covers 14 residues. The chain's CDR3 is CASSPMDGAYEEYF. The CDR3 region has the DNA TGTGCAAGCAGCCCCATGGACGGAGCCTACGAGGAGTACTTC.

Comment on this clonotype: This clone may be a read error of a much larger clone one base away. The chain couples TRBV20-1 to TRBJ1-1; 7 bases map to TRBD1. Germline CDR1 is DFQATT and CDR2 is SNEGSKA (reference sequence). V shed 4 bases, J shed 12 bases, and the junction held 8 bases outside the gene matches. The CDR3 has 11 amino acids. CDR3 protein: CSAIPGTETFF. In DNA form, the CDR3 reads TGCAGTGCTATTCCCGGGACAGAAACTTTCTTT.

A remark on this clonotype: One base away lies a much larger clone, so this may be a sequencing read error. V gene TRBV11-2 combines with J gene TRBJ1-1, with a tentative D call TRBD1 (5 bases). CDR3 size: 14 residues. The germline CDR1 and CDR2 sequences are SGHAT and FQNNGV. CDR3 region: CASGLVGRGTEAFF. CDR3 DNA sequence: TGTGCCAGCGGCTTAGTCGGGAGGGGCACTGAAGCTTTCTTT.

This clonotype turned up a few times. A read error may be the cause here, since a much bigger clone is one base away. The chain recombines TRBV7-9 with TRBJ1-5, with D tentatively TRBD1 (5 bases). Trimming pared 9 bases from V and 2 bases from J, leaving 20 bases between. This CDR3 comprises 16 residues. Germline V gene sequence: CDR1 SEHNR, CDR2 FQNEAQ (reference sequence). The CDR3 is CARSALGGPGNQPQHF. In DNA, the CDR3 is TGTGCCAGGAGCGCACTCGGGGGTCCGGGCAATCAGCCCCAGCATTTT.

The rearrangement joins TRBV6-5 to TRBJ2-7; 8 nucleotides agree with TRBD2. Per germline, CDR1 MNHEY and CDR2 SVGAGI. The CDR3 contains 14 residues. With 4 bases clipped from V and 6 bases from J, the junction kept 8 bases outside the gene matches. The CDR3 sequence is CASSWVAGLGEQYF. The CDR3 coding sequence is TGTGCCAGCAGTTGGGTAGCGGGGCTGGGCGAGCAGTACTTC.

Points on this clonotype: The CDR3 does not close with the conserved phenylalanine or tryptophan, likely indicating a read error. This chain connects TRBV29-1 to TRBJ1-1; D unresolved. Germline CDR1 SQVTM, CDR2 ANQGSEA. CDR3 length: 12 amino acids. The CDR3, as DNA: TGCAACATCGTTGAGACGAGCACTGAAGCTTTCTCT. Translation: CNIVETSTEAFS.

There are many counts of this clonotype. The rearrangement links TRBV9 to TRBJ2-7; TRBD2 matches at 7 bases. The CDR3 is made up of 17 amino acids. From germline, CDR1 is SGDLS and CDR2 YYNGEE. V gave up 0 bases and J gave up 3 bases; unmatched junction bases: 12. CDR3: CASSVAMGGLGDYEQYF. CDR3 coding DNA: TGTGCCAGCAGCGTAGCTATGGGGGGGTTAGGCGACTACGAGCAGTACTTC.